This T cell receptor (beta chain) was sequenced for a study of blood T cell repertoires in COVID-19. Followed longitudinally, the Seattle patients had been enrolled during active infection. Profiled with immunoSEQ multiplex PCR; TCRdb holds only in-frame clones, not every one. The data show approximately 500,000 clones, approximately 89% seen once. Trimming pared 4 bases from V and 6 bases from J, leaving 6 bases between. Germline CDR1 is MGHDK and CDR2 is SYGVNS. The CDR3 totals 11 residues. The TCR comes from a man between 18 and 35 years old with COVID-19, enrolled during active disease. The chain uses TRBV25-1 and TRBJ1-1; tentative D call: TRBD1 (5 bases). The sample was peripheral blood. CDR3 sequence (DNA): TGTGCCAGCAGTGGGGGCGCTGAAGCTTTCTTT. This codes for CASSGGAEAFF.